This entry concerns a single TCR beta chain. V shed 0 bases and J 7 bases; nucleotides not matched to a gene: 9. The germline V gene has CDR1 SGDLS and CDR2 YYNGEE. This CDR3 region has 16 residues. Everyone who took part was 18 to 89 years old, and they came from about 25 US areas. This sample is part of a study of blood T cell repertoires in COVID-19. Study context: The study drew acute and convalescent COVID-19 samples from the United States, Italy and Spain.

Original data processing: Estimation of nucleated cell counts relied on the amplification of reference gene primers. Assay: immunoSEQ multiplex PCR; the TCRdb copy retains only in-frame clones and omits some. That table is the source of V, J and clone size, and D and trimming were worked out from the DNA. In the table there are 300,000 to 350,000 clones, almost 90% of which are singletons. The receptor was derived from a woman between 18 and 29 years old with acute COVID-19. Sequences were obtained from PBMCs or T cells enriched from blood (not recorded which). The rearrangement joins TRBV9 to TRBJ2-3, with 9 bases that match TRBD2. CDR3 coding DNA: TGTGCCAGCAGCGTAGCTAGCGGGGTGGATGGGAATACGCAGTATTTT. The encoded protein is CASSVASGVDGNTQYF.